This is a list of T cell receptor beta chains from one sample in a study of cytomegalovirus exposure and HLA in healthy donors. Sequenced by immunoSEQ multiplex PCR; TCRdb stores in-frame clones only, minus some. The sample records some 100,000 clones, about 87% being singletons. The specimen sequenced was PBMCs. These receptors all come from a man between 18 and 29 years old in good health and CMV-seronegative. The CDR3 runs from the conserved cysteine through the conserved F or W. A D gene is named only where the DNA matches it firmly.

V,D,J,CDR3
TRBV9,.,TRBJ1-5,CASSVGRGNQPQHF
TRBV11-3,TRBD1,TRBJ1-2,CASSLVWDREVYGYTF
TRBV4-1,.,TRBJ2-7,CASSQDRVDEQYF
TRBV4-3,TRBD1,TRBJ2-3,CASSRQGTVTIADTQYF
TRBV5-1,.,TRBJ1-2,CASSLVTGHGYTF
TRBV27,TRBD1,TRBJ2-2,CASSLRPPGTGSTGELFF
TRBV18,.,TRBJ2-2,CASSPLGTGELFF
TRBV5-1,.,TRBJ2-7,CASSYRDTFLSTSSYEQYF
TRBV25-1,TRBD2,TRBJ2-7,CASNGGAYEQYF
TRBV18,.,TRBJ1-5,CASSSTAGTVGQPQHF
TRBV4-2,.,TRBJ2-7,CASSQDTSGEQYF
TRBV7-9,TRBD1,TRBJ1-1,CASSGRQGARTEAFF
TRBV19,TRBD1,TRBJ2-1,CASSTYRDREYNEQFF
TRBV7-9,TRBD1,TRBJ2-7,CASSMTGYEQYF
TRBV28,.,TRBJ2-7,CASKPGGVEQYF
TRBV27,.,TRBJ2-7,CASSLSWSYEQYF
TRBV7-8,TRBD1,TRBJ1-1,CASSLGGQLNTEAFF
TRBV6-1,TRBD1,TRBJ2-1,CGSGRQGVYEQFF
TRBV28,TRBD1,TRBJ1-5,CASSNLGTALRNQPQHF
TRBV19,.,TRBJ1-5,CASTQEDSNNQPQHF
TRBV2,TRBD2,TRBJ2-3,CASRQGLAGVRDTQYF
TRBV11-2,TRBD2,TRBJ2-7,CASSSFMGLAGGPGEQYF
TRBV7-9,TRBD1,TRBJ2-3,CASSTGRQGGTDTQYF
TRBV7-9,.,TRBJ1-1,CAIRGNTEAFF
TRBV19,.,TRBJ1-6,CASRLGNREGGNSPLHF
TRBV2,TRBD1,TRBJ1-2,CASSEADLPGQGFDGYTF
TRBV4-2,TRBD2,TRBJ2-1,CASSQELSGLASNEQFF
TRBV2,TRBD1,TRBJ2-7,CASSTPGQTYEQYF
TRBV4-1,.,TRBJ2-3,CASSQDAQGSDTQYF
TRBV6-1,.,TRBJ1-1,CASSEDRRAFF
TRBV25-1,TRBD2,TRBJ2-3,CASSEFFPLADNTDTQYF
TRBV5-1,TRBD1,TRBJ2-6,CASTVTGGGGANVLTF
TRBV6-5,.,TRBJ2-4,CASTQVVQGGNIQYF
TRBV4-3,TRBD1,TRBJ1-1,CASSQGITGGDTEAFF
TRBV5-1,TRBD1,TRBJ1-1,CASSVGPGTGGNTEAFF
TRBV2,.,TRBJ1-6,CASSRGAYNSPLHF
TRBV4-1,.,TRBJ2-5,CASSQGPTSETQYF
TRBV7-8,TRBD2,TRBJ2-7,CASSLVGGERVRQYF
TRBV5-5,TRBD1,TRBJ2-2,CASSLARTGGSTGELFF
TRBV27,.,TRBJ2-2,CASSLGRNTGELFF
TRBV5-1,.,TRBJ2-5,CASSLSQETQYF
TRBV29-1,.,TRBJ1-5,CSVGSGLYQPQHF